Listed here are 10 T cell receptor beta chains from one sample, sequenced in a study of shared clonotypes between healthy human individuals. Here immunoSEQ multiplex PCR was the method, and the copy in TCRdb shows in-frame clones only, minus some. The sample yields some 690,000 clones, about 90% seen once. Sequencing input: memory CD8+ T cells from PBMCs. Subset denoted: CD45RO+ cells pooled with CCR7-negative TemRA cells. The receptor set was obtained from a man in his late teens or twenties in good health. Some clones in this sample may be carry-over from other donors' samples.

CDR3 protein: CASSSPWDEQYF. CDR3 DNA sequence: TGTGCCAGCAGCTCCCCCTGGGACGAGCAGTACTTC. This rearrangement joins TRBV11-2 to TRBJ2-7; D gene ambiguous. The CDR3 is made up of 12 amino acids. Germline-derived CDR1 and CDR2 are SGHAT and FQNNGV. Trimming stripped 4 bases from V and 5 bases from J, with 9 bases between.

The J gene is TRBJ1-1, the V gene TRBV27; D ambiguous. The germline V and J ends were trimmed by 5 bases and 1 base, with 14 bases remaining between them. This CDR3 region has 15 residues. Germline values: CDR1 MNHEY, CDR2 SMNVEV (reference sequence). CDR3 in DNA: TGTGCCAGCAGTACAAAAGGTTCCCAGAACACTGAAGCTTTCTTT. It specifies CASSTKGSQNTEAFF.

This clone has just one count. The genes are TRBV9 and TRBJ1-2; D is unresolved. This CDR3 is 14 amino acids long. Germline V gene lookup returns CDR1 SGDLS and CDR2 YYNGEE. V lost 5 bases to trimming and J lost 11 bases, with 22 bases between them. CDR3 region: CASRDGPEPMRYTF. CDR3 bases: TGTGCCAGCAGGGACGGGCCTGAACCTATGAGGTACACCTTC.

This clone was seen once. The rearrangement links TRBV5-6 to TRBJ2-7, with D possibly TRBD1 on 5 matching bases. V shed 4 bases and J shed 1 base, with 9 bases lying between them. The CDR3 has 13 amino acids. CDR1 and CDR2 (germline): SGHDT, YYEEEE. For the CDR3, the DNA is TGTGCCAGCAGCCCCGGACATTCCTACGAGCAGTACTTC. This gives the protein CASSPGHSYEQYF.

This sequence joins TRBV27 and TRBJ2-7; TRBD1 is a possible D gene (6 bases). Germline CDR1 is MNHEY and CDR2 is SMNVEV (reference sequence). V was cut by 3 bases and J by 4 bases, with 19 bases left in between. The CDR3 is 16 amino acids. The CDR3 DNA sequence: TGTGCCAGCAGTTTTCAACCGGGACACACCGCGTACGAGCAGTACTTC. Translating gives CASSFQPGHTAYEQYF.

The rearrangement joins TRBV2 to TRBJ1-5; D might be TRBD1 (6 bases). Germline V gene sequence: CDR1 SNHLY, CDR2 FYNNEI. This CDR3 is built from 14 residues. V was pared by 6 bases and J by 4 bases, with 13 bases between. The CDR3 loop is CASSRQGLNQPQHF. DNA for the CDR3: TGTGCCAGCAGCAGGCAGGGGTTAAATCAGCCCCAGCATTTT.

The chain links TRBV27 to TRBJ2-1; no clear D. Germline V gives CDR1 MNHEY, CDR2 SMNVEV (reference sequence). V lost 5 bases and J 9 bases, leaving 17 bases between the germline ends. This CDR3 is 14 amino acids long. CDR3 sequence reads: CASSTSGSLSEQFF. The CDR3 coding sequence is TGTGCCAGCAGTACCTCGGGCTCCCTGAGTGAGCAGTTCTTC.

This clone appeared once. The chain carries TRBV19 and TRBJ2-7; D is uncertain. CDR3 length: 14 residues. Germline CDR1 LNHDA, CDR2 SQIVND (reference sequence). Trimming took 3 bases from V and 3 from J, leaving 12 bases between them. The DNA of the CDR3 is TGTGCCAGTAGTATTGGCGAAGGAGTCTACGAGCAGTACTTC. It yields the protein CASSIGEGVYEQYF.

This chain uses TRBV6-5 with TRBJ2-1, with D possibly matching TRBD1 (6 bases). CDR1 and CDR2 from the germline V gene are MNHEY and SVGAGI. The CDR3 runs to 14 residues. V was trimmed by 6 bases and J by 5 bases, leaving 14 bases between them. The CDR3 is CASSRQAPHNEQFF. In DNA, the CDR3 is TGTGCCAGCAGCCGACAGGCCCCACACAATGAGCAGTTCTTC.

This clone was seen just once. The CDR3 reads CASSQATRYEQYF. CDR3 nucleotides: TGCGCCAGCAGCCAAGCCACCAGATACGAGCAGTACTTC. The rearrangement links TRBV5-1 to TRBJ2-7; D call uncertain. V was trimmed by 4 bases and J by 4 bases, leaving 12 bases between them. The CDR3 length is 13 residues. CDR1 is SGHRS and CDR2 is YFSETQ in the germline V gene.